This is a list of T cell receptor beta chains from one sample in a study of cytomegalovirus exposure and HLA in healthy donors. Data came from immunoSEQ multiplex PCR; TCRdb stores just in-frame clones and leaves some out. Of under 200,000 clones in the sample, roughly 80% were seen once. Source material: PBMCs. Source of these receptors: a middle-aged man in good health and CMV-seronegative. Each CDR3 is given with its conserved first and last residue. The D gene is left open where the match is weak. For some rows the clone size is stated as once, few or many, or as a class when expanded; others skip it.

.	TRBV19	TRBJ2-3	.	TGTGCCACCTCAAGCGGGTTCAACACAGATACGCAGTATTTT	CATSSGFNTDTQYF
.	TRBV4-3	TRBJ2-5	.	TGCGCCAGCAGCCTCGACAGGGAGGTCGGGGAGCAGTACTTC	CASSLDREVGEQYF
.	TRBV29-1	TRBJ2-7	TRBD1	TGCAGCGCCTCCGGGACAGGGTTCAACGAGCAGTACTTC	CSASGTGFNEQYF
once	TRBV28	TRBJ2-7	.	TGTGCCAGCAGCTCCGGGAGCTCCTACGAGCAGTACTTC	CASSSGSSYEQYF
.	TRBV7-2	TRBJ1-3	.	TGTGCCAGCAGCTATAATTTCGCTGGAAACACCATATATTTT	CASSYNFAGNTIYF
.	TRBV7-2	TRBJ2-1	TRBD2	TGTGCCAGCAGCCGAGGACTAGCGGGAGGTGAGAATGAGCAGTTCTTC	CASSRGLAGGENEQFF
.	TRBV11-2	TRBJ2-3	.	TGTGCCAGCAGCCCGAGCGTAGGACTCACAGATACGCAGTATTTT	CASSPSVGLTDTQYF
once	TRBV28	TRBJ2-7	TRBD2	TGTGCCAGCAGTCCCGCGGGAGGGCCAGACGAGCAGTACTTC	CASSPAGGPDEQYF
.	TRBV6-4	TRBJ2-5	TRBD2	TGTGCCAGCAGTGACCCCCGGGGGGGCCGGGAGACCCAGTACTTC	CASSDPRGGRETQYF
few	TRBV4-3	TRBJ2-7	.	TGCGCCAGCAGCCAAGTAATGGGGGCGCCCTACGAGCAGTACTTC	CASSQVMGAPYEQYF
.	TRBV11-1	TRBJ1-1	.	TGTGCCAGCAGCTTAGACATTATGACTGAAGCTTTCTTT	CASSLDIMTEAFF
.	TRBV4-1	TRBJ1-1	TRBD1	TGCGCCAGCAGCTACACAGGGGGGGAGGCTTTCTTT	CASSYTGGEAFF
.	TRBV5-4	TRBJ2-6	TRBD1	TGTGCCAGCAGCCGACAGACAGGGTCTGGGGCCAACGTCCTGACTTTC	CASSRQTGSGANVLTF
.	TRBV4-1	TRBJ2-7	TRBD2	TGCGCCAGCAGCCAAGGTGAAGGAGCGGGGGGCTACGAGCAGTACTTC	CASSQGEGAGGYEQYF
.	TRBV6-6	TRBJ2-5	.	TGTGCCAGCAGTCAGATACAGGGACGCCCTCAAGAGACCCAGTACTTC	CASSQIQGRPQETQYF
.	TRBV2	TRBJ2-1	.	TGTGCCATCACCGCTTGGGGGGAGAGCTCCTACAATGAGCAGTTCTTC	CAITAWGESSYNEQFF
once	TRBV19	TRBJ2-2	TRBD2	TGTGCCAGTAGTATAGATCGGGGGGTGGTGACCGGGGAGCTGTTTTTT	CASSIDRGVVTGELFF
.	TRBV27	TRBJ1-2	TRBD1	TGTGCCAGCCTCCCCCGTGGGACAGCAAAAAGTGGGAATGGCTACACCTTC	CASLPRGTAKSGNGYTF
few	TRBV7-2	TRBJ1-5	.	TGTGCCAGCAGCTTACGGGGGGCGCGGCAGCCCCAGCATTTT	CASSLRGARQPQHF
once	TRBV11-3	TRBJ2-1	TRBD2	TGTGCCAGCAGCTTAGCAGCGGGGGGGCCCAATGAGCAGTTCTTC	CASSLAAGGPNEQFF
.	TRBV28	TRBJ1-2	TRBD1	TGTGCCAGCAGCTCCGACAGGGGCGTCGTAGGCTACACCTTC	CASSSDRGVVGYTF
.	TRBV25-1	TRBJ2-2	.	TGTGCCAGCAGTGGGACAGCCGGCACCGGGGAGCTGTTTTTT	CASSGTAGTGELFF
.	TRBV5-1	TRBJ1-1	.	TGCGCCAGCAGCTTGGTTACAGGCAACACTGAAGCTTTCTTT	CASSLVTGNTEAFF
.	TRBV2	TRBJ1-2	.	TGTGCCAGCAGTGCCACCGGTGCCTATGGCTACACCTTC	CASSATGAYGYTF
.	TRBV9	TRBJ2-3	TRBD2	TGTGCCAGCAGCACCTTAGCGGGGGCATGGGATACGCAGTATTTT	CASSTLAGAWDTQYF
few	TRBV5-4	TRBJ1-2	TRBD1	TGTGCCAGCAACGAGGGGGCTCCCGAATATGGCTACACCTTC	CASNEGAPEYGYTF
.	TRBV5-1	TRBJ1-1	.	TGCGCCAGCAGTACCACAGGGAGTGAAGCTTTCTTT	CASSTTGSEAFF
.	TRBV6-1	TRBJ2-5	.	TGTGCCAGCGCACTCGAGGAGACCCAGTACTTC	CASALEETQYF
.	TRBV19	TRBJ1-2	TRBD1	TGTGCCAGTAGGGGAACTGACAGGGGCAACTATGGCTACACCTTC	CASRGTDRGNYGYTF
.	TRBV6-1	TRBJ1-1	TRBD1	TGTGCCAGCAGTGAGGGACAGACTTACACTGAAGCTTTCTTT	CASSEGQTYTEAFF
.	TRBV10-3	TRBJ2-7	TRBD2	TGTGCCATCAGTGCGGCGGGAGCCCAAGACGAGCAGTACTTC	CAISAAGAQDEQYF
.	TRBV7-9	TRBJ2-7	TRBD1	TGTGCCAGCAGCTTTCTATGGGACAGGGGTTACGAGCAGTACTTC	CASSFLWDRGYEQYF